The 2 T cell receptor beta chains below come from one sample, sequenced in a study of shared clonotypes between healthy human individuals. Clones were sequenced by immunoSEQ multiplex PCR, and TCRdb holds only the in-frame ones, with some missing. The sample contains 400,000 to 600,000 clones, over 75% of which appear only once. What was sequenced was PBMCs. Receptors originate from a woman between 40 and 55 years old in good health. Some clones in this sample may be carry-over from other donors' samples.

This clone was picked up one time. The chain links TRBV5-1 to TRBJ2-3; TRBD2 matches 7 bases. The CDR3 spans 15 residues. Germline V lookup: CDR1 SGHRS, CDR2 YFSETQ. V lost 0 bases to trimming and J lost 6 bases; unmatched junction nucleotides: 7. This chain's CDR3 is CASSLDGTIGDTQYF. The CDR3 DNA sequence: TGCGCCAGCAGCTTGGACGGGACTATCGGTGATACGCAGTATTTT. Using reference TRBV5-1 and TRBJ2-3 for the parts outside the CDR3, the full variable domain is KAGVTQTPRYLIKTRGQQVTLSCSPISGHRSVSWYQQTPGQGLQFLFEYFSETQRNKGNFPGRFSGRQFSNSRSEMNVSTLELGDSALYLCASSLDGTIGDTQYFGPGTRLTVL.

This clone was recorded only once. The gene calls are TRBV14 and TRBJ1-2; D is undetermined. The germline V gene has CDR1 SGHDN and CDR2 FVKESK. The CDR3 covers 13 residues. The germline V and J ends were trimmed by 4 bases and 8 bases, with 14 bases remaining between them. The CDR3 DNA reads TGTGCCAGCAGCCCTTTCGGTTGGGAGGGCTACACCTTC. Translating it yields CASSPFGWEGYTF. The variable domain in full, with the rest retrieved from reference TRBV14 and TRBJ1-2, is EAGVTQFPSHSVIEKGQTVTLRCDPISGHDNLYWYRRVMGKEIKFLLHFVKESKQDESGMPNNRFLAERTGGTYSTLKVQPAELEDSGVYFCASSPFGWEGYTFGSGTRLTVV.